This T cell receptor (beta chain) was sequenced in a study of CD8 T cells in Susac syndrome. Germline V CDR1 and CDR2: MNHEY, SMNVEV (reference sequence). V lost 5 bases to trimming and J lost 5 bases; unmatched junction nucleotides: 7. The CDR3 length is 15 residues. Reverse transcription of about 0.45 to 1 ug RNA was performed with random hexamers. MiXCR, applied by TCRdb to the immunoSEQ multiplex PCR reads, yields one record per CDR3 protein. Altogether over 300,000 distinct CDR3 sequences are present, about 90% being singletons, with the ten largest covering about 0.07%. The sequenced material came from CD4+ T cells from PBMCs. The chain combines TRBV27 with TRBJ1-5, with 9 nucleotides matching TRBD1. The clonotype was recovered from a human donor with multiple sclerosis. The CDR3 DNA follows: TGTGCCAGCAGTCGGGACAGGGCTCTAGATCAGCCCCAGCATTTT. Amino acids: CASSRDRALDQPQHF.